This T cell receptor (beta chain) stems from a study of tumor and adjacent non-tumor tissue in lung cancer (dated by TCRdb to 2017 to 2018). Notes on the research overall: The cohort included about a dozen adenocarcinoma, a couple of squamous cell carcinoma and 1 small cell lung cancer patients. Ages among the roughly 15 patients ranged from roughly 31 to 76 years, there were around 10 men and 5 women, and disease was at TNM stage I to III. In total, sequencing yielded over 95 million productive TCRbeta reads, which works out to an average of approximately 4 million reads per sample. The study compared bulk TCRbeta repertoires from lung tumor tissue and matched distant non-tumor lung tissue of approximately 15 lung cancer patients. For each patient, one tumor sample and one normal lung sample were taken, giving some 33 paired specimens that underwent TCRbeta CDR3 sequencing.

The cysteine opens and the phenylalanine closes a CDR3 of 13 amino acids. Only the CDR3 DNA stays, 39 bases, in frame from base 1. CDR1 and CDR2 (SGHNT, YYREEE) derive from the germline V gene (reference sequence). RNA was extracted from bulk unsorted tissue and checked for quality with a NanoDrop ND-1000 and an Agilent 2100. All donors had newly diagnosed lung cancer, had not received prior chemotherapy, and were admitted for thoracic surgery in China between August and November 2014. Anyone who had undergone radiotherapy or chemotherapy before, or who had another cancer at the same time, was left out of the study. Pieces of surgical tissue measuring roughly 1-2.1 cm3 were kept in RNAlater solution and held at -80 degrees C until needed. Concerning this clonotype: There is no known antigen for this receptor. No base qualities exist here, and no much larger clone lies one base off it.

Library generation was performed with multiplex PCR. Sequenced on an Illumina HiSeq 2500. TCRbeta libraries were constructed through three rounds of nested PCR with primers (Table S4) according to protocols adapted from ARM-PCR. Before sequencing, PCR products of 200-500 bp were cut from the gel and purified using the QIAquick gel extraction kit. The source study handled its data this way. Reads were cleaned with Trimmomatic, merged with FLASH into complete CDR3 sequences, and assigned to V(D)J germline segments with MiTCR. VDJtools was used to compute clonal diversity as the inverse Simpson's index. In-frame sequences without a premature stop codon were defined as productive reads. TCRdb's own reprocessing of the public reads used fastp at Q25 and MiXCR and kept productive beta chains. Each CDR3 protein gets just one entry, which takes the most common genes and DNA from the rows behind it. For this entry, the V and J calls and clone size follow TCRdb and not the study's own pipeline. The sample table records 91,000 or so distinct CDR3 sequences; 67% of these occur just once. The top ten hold approximately 20% of the sample.

Study-level results and caveats: Significantly higher TCR diversity was found in younger patients, and higher tumor TCR diversity was associated with shorter overall and disease-free survival. Neither the sequencing platform nor unique molecular identifiers are named or mentioned anywhere in the methods. TCR diversity (inverse Simpson) was significantly higher in tumor than in normal lung tissue (around 450 vs 160, P = 0.0075, Mann-Whitney U test). The cohort had only 15 patients, and the authors noted that larger samples and more detailed clinical data are needed. A significantly larger cumulative share of the repertoire was made up by the top 100 clones in normal lung than in tumor tissue. Peripheral blood was not sequenced, so blood TCRbeta repertoires were not examined in the lung cancer patients of the study.

The clonotype originates from a man between 60 and 75 years old with non-small cell lung cancer. The chain is encoded by TRBV5-4 joined to TRBJ1-5, with no confident D gene call. The better agreement between TRBJ2-3 and the DNA end casts doubt on the J call. Specimen: lung tumor tissue. The CDR3 corresponds to CASSLDGDQPQYF. The DNA reads TGTGCCAGCAGCTTGGATGGGGATCAGCCTCAGTATTTT.